Listed below are T cell receptor beta chains from one sample, sequenced in a study of shared clonotypes between healthy human individuals. Repertoires were generated with immunoSEQ multiplex PCR, while TCRdb's copy carries only in-frame clones and drops some. The sample includes millions of clones, 85% to 95% of them seen just once. Sample: naive CD8+ T cells sorted from blood. The receptor set was obtained from a man between 18 and 29 years old in good health. The CDR3 runs from the conserved cysteine through the conserved F or W. The order of the fields is D gene, V gene, J gene, clone size, CDR3 DNA, CDR3 protein. A D gene is named only where the DNA matches it firmly. For some rows the clone size is stated as once, few or many, or as a class when expanded; others skip it.

>.|TRBV7-9|TRBJ2-5|.
TGTGCTAGCAGCTCCCCCTCGGAGACCCAGTACTTC
CASSSPSETQYF
>.|TRBV27|TRBJ2-1|.
TGTGCCAGCAGTGCCAATCTAGGTGCACCTGAGCAGTTCTTC
CASSANLGAPEQFF
>TRBD2|TRBV7-9|TRBJ2-7|.
TGTGCCAGCAGCTTTCTCGGGGCTAGCGGGACGTACGAGCAGTACTTC
CASSFLGASGTYEQYF
>.|TRBV27|TRBJ1-5|.
TGTGCCAGCAGTTTATCGATTAGCAGTCAGCCCCAGCATTTT
CASSLSISSQPQHF
>TRBD2|TRBV5-1|TRBJ2-2|.
TGCGCCAGCTCGTTTCGGGGAAGCGGGGGTGAATACACCGGGGAGCTGTTTTTT
CASSFRGSGGEYTGELFF
>TRBD2|TRBV7-9|TRBJ2-7|.
TGTGCCAGCAGCACATATATGGGACTAGCGGGGGCCGAGCAGTACTTC
CASSTYMGLAGAEQYF
>.|TRBV21-1|TRBJ1-2|.
TGTGCCAGCAGCGGCCGACAGGGGGGATATGGCTACACCTTC
CASSGRQGGYGYTF
>TRBD2|TRBV27|TRBJ2-7|.
TGTGCCAGCAGCCACGGACTAGCGGGAGGCGACTACGAGCAGTACTTC
CASSHGLAGGDYEQYF
>.|TRBV11-2|TRBJ1-4|.
TGTGCCAGCACCTTAGGGGTGGGGGGTCTTAATGAAAAACTGTTTTTT
CASTLGVGGLNEKLFF
>TRBD1|TRBV10-1|TRBJ2-1|.
TGCGCCAGCAGTTATCGACAGGGGAATGAGCAGTTCTTC
CASSYRQGNEQFF
>.|TRBV28|TRBJ1-1|.
TGTGCCAGCAGTATTCGGGGGGGAGGAACTGAAGCTTTCTTT
CASSIRGGGTEAFF
>.|TRBV4-1|TRBJ2-7|.
TGCGCCAGCAGCCAAGGGCCCCAGGTCTCCTACGAGCAGTACTTC
CASSQGPQVSYEQYF
>.|TRBV28|TRBJ2-7|.
TGTGCCAGCGCGTTATCACAGGGTGGGGAGCAGTACTTC
CASALSQGGEQYF
>TRBD1|TRBV4-3|TRBJ2-3|.
TGCGCCAGCAGCCCGACACCCGGGACAGGAGCCCCAGATACGCAGTATTTT
CASSPTPGTGAPDTQYF
>.|TRBV4-1|TRBJ1-1|.
TGCGCCAGCAGCCAAGAGGGGAGGGGATCCACTGAAGCTTTCTTT
CASSQEGRGSTEAFF
>TRBD1|TRBV5-4|TRBJ1-2|.
TGTGCCAGCAGCGTTCAGGGGGCCGGGGGCTACACCTTC
CASSVQGAGGYTF
>TRBD1|TRBV2|TRBJ1-1|.
TGTGCCAGCAGGGACAGGGGGGGCACTGAAGCTTTCTTT
CASRDRGGTEAFF
>.|TRBV29-1|TRBJ2-1|.
TGCAGCGTTCGGGACAAATCCTACAATGAGCAGTTCTTC
CSVRDKSYNEQFF
>TRBD1|TRBV7-9|TRBJ2-7|.
TGTGCCAGCAGCCTAACGGGACAGGGGATAGGGAACGAGCAGTACTTC
CASSLTGQGIGNEQYF
>TRBD2|TRBV30|TRBJ2-7|.
TGTGCCTGGACCAATATGGGGACTAGCGGCTACGAGCAGTACTTC
CAWTNMGTSGYEQYF
>.|TRBV5-6|TRBJ2-3|.
TGTGCCAGCAGCTATTTAGAGGCAGATACGCAGTATTTT
CASSYLEADTQYF
>.|TRBV6-5|TRBJ2-5|.
TGTGCCAGCAGTTACACTACTATAGGGACCCAGTACTTC
CASSYTTIGTQYF
>TRBD2|TRBV6-5|TRBJ2-7|.
TGTGCCAGCAGTTATCTAGCGGGAGGCCTGGGGGAGCAGTACTTC
CASSYLAGGLGEQYF
>.|TRBV4-1|TRBJ2-3|.
TGCGCCAGCAGCCTTGGGAGTGCTGATACGCAGTATTTT
CASSLGSADTQYF
>.|TRBV28|TRBJ1-2|.
TGTGCCAGCTCCTACGGGGGAACTCTATCGTGGGGCTACACCTTC
CASSYGGTLSWGYTF
>.|TRBV6-5|TRBJ1-3|.
TGTGCCAGCAAAGGTGGAAACACCATATATTTT
CASKGGNTIYF
>.|TRBV7-9|TRBJ1-1|.
TGTGCCAGCAGCTTAGAAAGGGGCGGAGACACTGAAGCTTTCTTT
CASSLERGGDTEAFF
>TRBD2|TRBV9|TRBJ2-2|once
TGTGCCAGCAGCACCCGAGCGGGACTAGCGGACCATAATGTGAACACCGGGGAGCTGTTTTTT
CASSTRAGLADHNVNTGELFF
>TRBD2|TRBV7-7|TRBJ2-7|.
TGTGCTAGCAGCTTAGGGGAGGGGAGCGAGCAGTACTTC
CASSLGEGSEQYF
>TRBD1|TRBV6-5|TRBJ2-5|.
TGTGCCAGCAGTTACTCGACCGGGACAGGGGCGACCCAGTACTTC
CASSYSTGTGATQYF
>.|TRBV5-1|TRBJ2-7|.
TGCGCCAGCAGCTCGAGCTCCTACGAGCAGTACTTC
CASSSSSYEQYF
>.|TRBV6-1|TRBJ1-5|.
TGTGCATCTTGGGGGTTCGGGCAGCCCCAGCATTTT
CASWGFGQPQHF
>TRBD2|TRBV9|TRBJ2-3|.
TGTGCCAGCAGCCCGATTGTGCGGGAGAGGACAGATACGCAGTATTTT
CASSPIVRERTDTQYF